The following is a T cell receptor beta chain sequence with its context. The record originates from a study of beta chain features in type 1 diabetes. Study-level information: Patients and healthy donors were similar in age, gender and cell yields.

Isolated RNA was reverse transcribed in full, so expressed TCRB transcripts were sequenced. Sequenced by immunoSEQ multiplex PCR; TCRdb stores in-frame clones only, minus some. Found here are 860,000 or so clones, 15% to 20% of them singletons; the top ten hold 0.02% to 0.03%. The CDR3 has 18 residues. Germline CDR1 reads SEHNR; CDR2 reads FQNEAQ (reference sequence). The V and J ends lost 5 bases and 3 bases, in that order; junction bases with no gene match: 16. The chain is built from TRBV7-9 and TRBJ1-5; 7 bases are a match to TRBD1. The TCR originated in a woman in her late teens or twenties in good health. Sequencing input: naive CD4+ T cells from blood. DNA for the CDR3: TGTGCCAGCAGCCTATATAGACAGGGAGGAGATGCCAATCAGCCCCAGCATTTT. Protein sequence: CASSLYRQGGDANQPQHF.